A selection of T cell receptor beta chains follows, all from one sample in a study of patients and donors after allogeneic stem cell transplantation. TCRdb passed the RT-PCR reads through MiXCR, listing each CDR3 protein once. The table records about 76,000 distinct CDR3 sequences, roughly 29% of them present only once. Specimen: blood, either unsorted or a sorted T cell fraction (not recorded which). The receptors derive from a human donor who was either an allogeneic HSCT recipient or a stem cell or donor lymphocyte infusion donor (not recorded which). It is not recorded whose cells these are; they may come from a transplant donor. The CDR3 runs from the conserved cysteine through the conserved F or W. Each record gives: V gene, clone size, CDR3 protein. Clone sizes are given selectively: once, few, many, or a class where the clone is expanded.

TRBV4-2 | NA | CASSRPISGGASYNEQFF
TRBV20-1 | few | CSARAAISYEQYF
TRBV20-1 | NA | CSAGRGHLNTEAFF
TRBV11-1 | NA | CASSLPGLANYEQYF
TRBV4-1 | few | CASSPFAGADSNQPQHF
TRBV6-5 | few | CASRPARATEAFF
TRBV12-3/TRBV12-4 | NA | CASTRDGMNTEAFF
TRBV13 | NA | CASSLVDGGELFF
TRBV29-1 | NA | CSVGREGATDTQYF
TRBV20-1 | NA | CSAPSGGRTDTQYF
TRBV12-3/TRBV12-4 | many | CASSSRLMNTEAFF
TRBV7-6 | NA | CASSLDPGNTGELFF
TRBV12-3/TRBV12-4 | NA | CASRTRDSNQPQHF
TRBV12-3/TRBV12-4 | many | CASSPRDGGQETQYF
TRBV20-1 | NA | CSAREGDSYNEQFF
TRBV6-2/TRBV6-3 | NA | CASSLGFSSTEAFF
TRBV9 | NA | CASSTGGTPYGYTF
TRBV7-9 | NA | CASSLPDGSPATNEKLFF
TRBV29-1 | NA | CSAWGDYPSYEQYF
TRBV20-1 | NA | CSATGGLNTEAFF
TRBV7-9 | NA | CASSSPGGSQPQHF
TRBV7-3 | NA | CASSSRHTDTQYF
TRBV18 | few | CASSTGVVNEQFF
TRBV25-1 | NA | CASSEGVTYEQYF
TRBV7-9 | NA | CARTGGSGDTGELFF
TRBV7-7 | few | CASSVGLAGETQYF
TRBV14 | once | CASSPFLSTVGETQYF
TRBV6-5 | NA | CASSYGREQETQYF
TRBV15 | few | CATSRDLAGSYEQYF
TRBV29-1 | NA | CSVPRPSNEKLFF
TRBV20-1 | few | CSARLPSGGTDQPQHF
TRBV5-4 | few | CASSLRQVPNYGYTF
TRBV4-1 | NA | CASSQGRGSSYEQYF
TRBV5-1 | few | CASSFNSYEQYF
TRBV4-2 | NA | CASSQGDPYEQYF
TRBV7-2 | NA | CASSLLTGKGGYTF
TRBV5-1 | NA | CASSLGLAGLGYNEQFF
TRBV12-3/TRBV12-4 | NA | CASSGSGSYNEQFF
TRBV7-2 | many | CASSFGQGGYGYTF
TRBV5-1 | few | CASRAGPGETQYF
TRBV12-3/TRBV12-4 | few | CASSLGGIGYGYTF
TRBV12-3/TRBV12-4 | once | CASSFIGTEQFF
TRBV5-1 | NA | CASSLGSDSDTQYF
TRBV27 | few | CASRDRGRSYGYTF
TRBV5-1 | NA | CASSAGGYRVNEQFF
TRBV7-2 | few | CASSSYLNTEAFF
TRBV10-3 | few | CAISDHRGGNQPQHF